One sample yielded the 28 T cell receptor beta chains listed below, sequenced in a study of cytomegalovirus exposure and HLA in healthy donors. PCR employed 60 Vbeta and 13 Jbeta primers. Sequenced by immunoSEQ multiplex PCR; TCRdb stores in-frame clones only, minus some. Among over 85,000 clones listed, about four fifths were seen once. The source material was PBMCs. These receptors all come from a man aged 35-49 years in good health and CMV-seropositive.

The rearrangement links TRBV5-1 to TRBJ2-5; maybe TRBD2 (6 bases). The J call may be in error: the DNA end matches TRBJ2-7 better. The CDR3 runs 15 residues. Germline V gene data show CDR1 as SGHRS and CDR2 as YFSETQ. The CDR3 sequence: CASSLEGLTTYEQYF. The CDR3 bases are TGCGCCAGCAGCTTGGAGGGACTCACGACCTACGAGCAGTACTTC.

The chain uses TRBV19 and TRBJ1-4, with TRBD1 matching 9 bases. From germline, CDR1 is LNHDA and CDR2 SQIVND (reference sequence). J was trimmed by 0 bases and V by 7 bases; bases with no gene match: 3. This CDR3 contains 15 residues. CDR3 sequence (DNA): TGTGCCAGTAATGACAGGGGGACAACTAATGAAAAACTGTTTTTT. Its translation: CASNDRGTTNEKLFF.

V and J are TRBV6-1 and TRBJ1-1, with D maybe TRBD1 (5 bases). Trimming pared 2 bases from V and 3 bases from J, leaving 13 bases between. CDR3 size: 15 residues. In germline, CDR1 is MNHNS, CDR2 SASEGT. The CDR3 region has the DNA TGTGCCAGCAGTGAAAATCTGGGGGGGGACACTGAAGCTTTCTTT. Protein: CASSENLGGDTEAFF.

The chain couples TRBV28 to TRBJ1-4, with a possible D match to TRBD1 (5 bases). The CDR3 extends over 13 amino acids. The germline V and J ends were trimmed by 6 bases and 4 bases, with 9 bases remaining between them. Germline V gene data show CDR1 as MDHEN and CDR2 as SYDVKM. The DNA of the CDR3 is TGTGCCAGCAGCCCAGGGATTAATGAAAAACTGTTTTTT. It specifies CASSPGINEKLFF.

V is TRBV28 and J is TRBJ1-2, with 9 bases identical to TRBD1. Germline V gene lookup returns CDR1 MDHEN and CDR2 SYDVKM. The J segment lost 4 bases and the V segment lost 3 bases, leaving 0 bases of the junction unmatched. The CDR3 is made up of 13 amino acids. CDR3 region: CASSLGQGYGYTF. DNA of the CDR3: TGTGCCAGCAGTTTGGGACAGGGCTATGGCTACACCTTC.

The chain is built from TRBV7-9 and TRBJ1-1; the D gene is possibly TRBD1 (5 bases). From germline, CDR1 is SEHNR and CDR2 FQNEAQ (reference sequence). V lost 5 bases and J 4 bases, leaving 17 bases between the germline ends. This CDR3 is 15 amino acids long. This CDR3 is CASSRRGGTSTEAFF. The CDR3 bases are TGTGCCAGCAGCCGCCGGGGGGGAACTAGCACTGAAGCTTTCTTT.

This sequence joins TRBV5-4 and TRBJ1-6; 8 nucleotides align to TRBD1. V was pared by 0 bases and J by 9 bases, with 8 bases of the junction left unmatched. Germline values: CDR1 SGHNT, CDR2 YYREEE (reference sequence). The CDR3 totals 16 residues. The CDR3 DNA reads as TGTGCCAGCAGCTTGGGTTTGCAGGGGGCCCCTTCACCCCTCCACTTT. Translated: CASSLGLQGAPSPLHF.

The rearrangement uses TRBV5-8 and TRBJ2-3, with D maybe TRBD2 (7 bases). This CDR3 is 14 amino acids long. Looked up from germline, CDR1 is SGHTS and CDR2 is YDEGEE. Trimming pared 3 bases from V and 5 bases from J, leaving 13 bases between. CDR3 in DNA: TGTGCCAGCAGCTGGGGGGGCGTGCAAGATACGCAGTATTTT. It yields the protein CASSWGGVQDTQYF.

V is TRBV15 and J is TRBJ2-3; D possibly corresponds to TRBD1 (6 bases). There are 16 residues in the CDR3. V was cut by 1 base and J by 6 bases, with 17 bases left in between. The germline V gene has CDR1 LNHNV and CDR2 YYDKDF (reference sequence). For the CDR3, the DNA is TGTGCCACCAGCAGAGCTGGGGGCGCGATCCGGGATACGCAGTATTTT. Protein sequence: CATSRAGGAIRDTQYF.

V is TRBV23-1 and J is TRBJ2-5, with 9 bases matching TRBD2. TRBV23-1 counts as an open reading frame of uncertain function. CDR3 length: 18 amino acids. The V and J ends lost 2 bases and 4 bases, in that order; junction bases with no gene match: 14. The CDR3 DNA sequence: TGCGCCAGCAGTCAACCCCAGCGGGAGGAACCTCTGGGAGAGACCCAGTACTTC. Its translation is CASSQPQREEPLGETQYF.

This clone was recorded only once. V and J are TRBV19 and TRBJ2-7; 7 nucleotides match TRBD1. V lost 4 bases and J lost 3; bases outside the gene matches: 3. Germline V CDR1 and CDR2: LNHDA, SQIVND (reference sequence). The CDR3 extends over 13 amino acids. This CDR3 is CASSRQGNYEQYF. CDR3 DNA: TGTGCCAGTAGTAGACAGGGAAACTACGAGCAGTACTTC.

The rearrangement links TRBV28 to TRBJ1-5; D not certain. CDR1 MDHEN and CDR2 SYDVKM come from the germline V gene. Trimming cost V 6 bases and J 2 bases, with 14 bases left between them. The CDR3 length is 15 residues. This CDR3 is CASRSLPLGNQPQHF. CDR3 DNA: TGTGCCAGCAGGTCACTCCCTTTGGGCAATCAGCCCCAGCATTTT.

This rearrangement joins TRBV7-2 to TRBJ2-2; 9 nucleotides agree with TRBD1. The CDR3 is made up of 19 amino acids. V was clipped by 4 bases and J by 2 bases; unmatched bases: 14. Germline CDR1 reads SGHTA; CDR2 reads FQGNSA. The CDR3 loop reads CASSSPPGQGTLNTGELFF. The CDR3 DNA sequence: TGTGCCAGCAGCTCCCCTCCGGGACAGGGAACGCTCAACACCGGGGAGCTGTTTTTT. The full variable domain, completed using reference TRBV7-2 and TRBJ2-2, is GAGVSQSPSNKVTEKGKDVELRCDPISGHTALYWYRQSLGQGLEFLIYFQGNSAPDKSGLPSDRFSAERTGGSVSTLTIQRTQQEDSAVYLCASSSPPGQGTLNTGELFFGEGSRLTVL.

V and J are TRBV19 and TRBJ2-2; tentatively, D is TRBD1 (6 bases). CDR3 length: 14 residues. Germline CDR1 LNHDA, CDR2 SQIVND (reference sequence). Trimming left V 5 bases short and J 7 bases short, with 14 bases between. The CDR3 DNA is TGTGCCAGTAGTGTTCACAGGGACATCGGGGAGCTGTTTTTT. Its protein product is CASSVHRDIGELFF.

V is TRBV7-2 and J is TRBJ1-1, with 7 bases aligning to TRBD1. V shed 5 bases, J shed 3 bases, and the junction held 6 bases outside the gene matches. There are 14 residues in the CDR3. Germline values: CDR1 SGHTA, CDR2 FQGNSA. CDR3 protein: CASSPGTADTEAFF. The CDR3 nucleotides are TGTGCCAGCAGCCCAGGGACAGCGGACACTGAAGCTTTCTTT.

This chain connects TRBV20-1 to TRBJ2-1; D may be TRBD1 (7 bases). Germline-derived CDR1 and CDR2 are DFQATT and SNEGSKA (reference sequence). The CDR3 runs 11 residues. CDR3 coding DNA: TGCAAAGGGACAGCCGGGACTCTCCAGTTCTTC. Amino acids: CKGTAGTLQFF.

The chain has TRBV11-2 and TRBJ2-2, with D possibly being TRBD1 (5 bases). The CDR3 runs 15 residues. Trimming stripped 1 base from V and 3 bases from J, with 9 bases between. Germline CDR1 reads SGHAT; CDR2 reads FQNNGV. The CDR3 reads CASSLGGSYTGELFF. The CDR3 bases are TGTGCCAGCAGCTTAGGGGGCAGTTACACCGGGGAGCTGTTTTTT.

V is TRBV5-4 and J is TRBJ2-3, with D perhaps TRBD2 (5 bases). The V and J ends lost 4 bases and 2 bases respectively, with 14 bases between them. In germline, CDR1 is SGHNT, CDR2 YYREEE (reference sequence). The CDR3 loop spans 15 amino acids. DNA for the CDR3: TGTGCCAGCAGCCGATGGGAGCGGTTCACAGATACGCAGTATTTT. Residues: CASSRWERFTDTQYF.

This clone was detected only a few times. The CDR3 bases are TGTGCCAGCAGTTCCACCAGGCACTTAACTAATGAAAAACTGTTTTTT. It codes for CASSSTRHLTNEKLFF. The chain recombines TRBV25-1 with TRBJ1-4; D not certain. The V gene's germline CDR1 is MGHDK and CDR2 SYGVNS. Trimming left V 5 bases short and J 1 base short, with 14 bases between. The CDR3 covers 16 residues.

In this sample, this clone turned up a few times. The CDR3 loop is CASSIVQAPTYEQYF. The CDR3 DNA sequence: TGTGCCAGTAGTATAGTCCAGGCTCCCACCTACGAGCAGTACTTC. The chain couples TRBV19 to TRBJ2-7, with D uncertain. V shed 1 base and J shed 2 bases, with 12 bases lying between them. This CDR3 contains 15 residues. Germline V gene sequence: CDR1 LNHDA, CDR2 SQIVND (reference sequence).

Worth noting for this clone: This same CDR3 is encoded by further DNA sequences in the sample. J is TRBJ1-2 and V is TRBV29-1, with 7 positions matching TRBD1. This CDR3 contains 17 residues. V shed 2 bases and J 4 bases; nucleotides not matched to a gene: 16. The V gene's germline CDR1 is SQVTM and CDR2 ANQGSEA. The DNA for the CDR3 is TGCAGCGTTGAAATACGGGTGGGGCCAGGGGGTGGCTATGGCTACACCTTC. This encodes CSVEIRVGPGGGYGYTF.

V usage is TRBV18 and J usage is TRBJ1-1; D is unresolved. V lost 4 bases to trimming and J lost 4 bases, with 7 bases between them. This CDR3 comprises 12 residues. Germline V gives CDR1 KGHSH, CDR2 LQKENI. This CDR3 reads CASSLTRTEAFF. DNA of the CDR3: TGTGCCAGCTCACTGACACGCACTGAAGCTTTCTTT.

This clone was seen only a few times. The rearrangement links TRBV7-8 to TRBJ2-2, with TRBD2 as a possible D gene (6 bases). From germline, CDR1 is SGHVS and CDR2 FQNEAQ. The CDR3 covers 16 residues. The V end lost 3 bases, the J end lost 1 base, and 12 bases lay between the germline ends. The CDR3 DNA reads TGTGCCAGCAGCTTTAGCGGACGGAAGAACACCGGGGAGCTGTTTTTT. It codes for CASSFSGRKNTGELFF.

The V gene is TRBV4-2, the J gene TRBJ2-1; 10 bases match TRBD2. The trim removed 7 bases at V and 9 bases at J, leaving 12 bases unmatched. The CDR3 covers 15 residues. Germline CDR1 and CDR2: LGHNA and YNFKEQ. The CDR3 nucleotides are TGTGCCAGCAACTCAATCAGCGGGGGGGTGGGTGAGCAGTTCTTC. This encodes CASNSISGGVGEQFF.

V usage is TRBV19 and J usage is TRBJ1-1; TRBD1 might be the D (6 bases). This CDR3 is built from 14 residues. The germline V and J ends were trimmed by 6 bases and 7 bases, with 18 bases remaining between them. The germline gives CDR1 LNHDA, CDR2 SQIVND (reference sequence). CDR3 in amino acids: CASSRSDSYFEAFF. CDR3 in DNA: TGTGCCAGTAGCCGTTCGGACAGCTATTTTGAAGCTTTCTTT.

This chain uses TRBV6-1 with TRBJ1-1; tentative D call: TRBD1 (5 bases). Germline CDR1 MNHNS, CDR2 SASEGT. This CDR3 contains 14 residues. Trimming took 5 bases from V and 4 from J, leaving 14 bases between them. The DNA for the CDR3 is TGTGCCAGCAGTAGGGCCCAGGGCGCCACTGAAGCTTTCTTT. Its translation is CASSRAQGATEAFF.

The chain recombines TRBV9 with TRBJ2-5; D is unclear. The CDR3 sequence is 11 residues long. Germline assignment: CDR1 SGDLS and CDR2 YYNGEE. Trimming removed 4 bases from V and 4 bases from J, with 5 bases in between. CDR3 amino acids: CASSQAETQYF. CDR3 bases: TGTGCCAGCAGCCAAGCAGAGACCCAGTACTTC.

The chain couples TRBV2 to TRBJ2-2; 7 nucleotides match TRBD1. The CDR3 consists of 15 residues. Trimming cost V 6 bases and J 2 bases; bases outside gene matches: 6. Per germline, CDR1 SNHLY and CDR2 FYNNEI. CDR3 sequence: CASRVGQANTGELFF. The CDR3 DNA reads as TGTGCCAGCAGGGTTGGACAGGCTAACACCGGGGAGCTGTTTTTT.